Below, 18 T cell receptor beta chains from the same sample are listed, as sequenced in a study of cytomegalovirus exposure and HLA in healthy donors. Both 60 Vbeta primers and 13 Jbeta primers went into the PCR. Here immunoSEQ multiplex PCR was the method, and the copy in TCRdb shows in-frame clones only, minus some. This sample has fewer than 150,000 clones, with 82% found just once. The material sequenced was PBMCs. These receptors came from a male donor in good health and CMV-seronegative.

This rearrangement joins TRBV5-4 to TRBJ2-2, with 9 nucleotides matching TRBD2. The CDR3 extends over 15 amino acids. V was pared by 5 bases and J by 5 bases, with 7 bases of the junction left unmatched. Germline CDR1 and CDR2: SGHNT and YYREEE (reference sequence). This chain's CDR3 is CASSLAGVGTGELFF. In DNA form, the CDR3 reads TGTGCCAGCAGTTTAGCGGGAGTAGGTACCGGGGAGCTGTTTTTT.

The gene calls are TRBV30 and TRBJ2-2; D is possibly TRBD1 (6 bases). Deletions cut 0 bases from V and 9 bases from J, with 14 bases between. The CDR3 is 14 amino acids. CDR1 and CDR2 (germline): GTSNPN, SVGIG (reference sequence). CDR3 nucleotides: TGTGCCTGGAGTGTCTTCCAGGGGTTACGGGAGCTGTTTTTT. It translates to CAWSVFQGLRELFF.

The rearrangement joins TRBV30 to TRBJ1-5; no clear D. V lost 3 bases and J 5 bases, leaving 11 bases between the germline ends. The CDR3 is 13 amino acids. CDR1 and CDR2 (germline): GTSNPN, SVGIG (reference sequence). CDR3 residues: CAWSHGGHQPQHF. As DNA, the CDR3 is TGTGCCTGGAGCCACGGAGGACATCAGCCCCAGCATTTT.

This clone occurred a few times. The chain recombines TRBV7-6 with TRBJ2-2, with D possibly being TRBD2 (6 bases). CDR3 length equals 17 residues. V shed 5 bases and J shed 3 bases, with 19 bases lying between them. CDR1 and CDR2 (germline): SGHVS, FNYEAQ. CDR3 DNA: TGTGCCAGCAGCCCCTCGTTCCCGGGAGAGTACACCGGGGAGCTGTTTTTT. Amino acid sequence: CASSPSFPGEYTGELFF.

This rearrangement joins TRBV5-5 to TRBJ2-2; D call uncertain. Trimming removed 2 bases from V and 11 bases from J, with 13 bases in between. Germline V gives CDR1 SGHKS, CDR2 YYEKEE (reference sequence). CDR3 length: 13 residues. The CDR3 sequence: CASSFELRSELFF. Here the CDR3 DNA reads TGTGCCAGCAGCTTCGAGTTGCGTAGTGAGCTGTTTTTT. The variable domain in full, with the rest retrieved from reference TRBV5-5 and TRBJ2-2, is DAGVTQSPTHLIKTRGQQVTLRCSPISGHKSVSWYQQVLGQGPQFIFQYYEKEERGRGNFPDRFSARQFPNYSSELNVNALLLGDSALYLCASSFELRSELFFGEGSRLTVL.

The chain combines TRBV7-2 with TRBJ2-1, with a weak D call TRBD2 (5 bases). The germline V and J ends were trimmed by 5 bases and 4 bases, with 18 bases remaining between them. The CDR3 has 16 amino acids. CDR1 and CDR2 from the germline V gene are SGHTA and FQGNSA. The CDR3 spells CASSPSQAGKYNEQFF. Written as DNA, the CDR3 is TGTGCCAGCAGCCCGTCCCAGGCGGGCAAGTACAATGAGCAGTTCTTC.

This chain connects TRBV19 to TRBJ1-2; the D gene is possibly TRBD1 (6 bases). The CDR3 has 15 residues. V was cut by 5 bases and J by 4 bases, with 17 bases left in between. CDR1 is LNHDA, CDR2 SQIVND, per germline (reference sequence). Here the CDR3 reads CASSHKTGPIYGYTF. The CDR3 bases are TGTGCCAGTAGTCATAAGACAGGCCCGATCTATGGCTACACCTTC.

V gene TRBV19 combines with J gene TRBJ1-5; D unclear. This CDR3 spans 17 amino acids. Germline values: CDR1 LNHDA, CDR2 SQIVND (reference sequence). The V gene lost 5 bases and the J gene lost 0 bases, with 17 bases spanning the gap. The CDR3 spells CASSVGIPAYSNQPQHF. The CDR3 coding sequence is TGTGCCAGTAGTGTCGGGATCCCTGCCTATAGCAATCAGCCCCAGCATTTT.

The V and J genes are TRBV4-2 and TRBJ2-5, with unresolved D. Germline CDR1 reads LGHNA; CDR2 reads YNFKEQ. The CDR3 spans 15 residues. V lost 1 base, J lost 5 bases, and 14 bases lay in between. CDR3 amino acids: CASSQAPPGFETQYF. CDR3 coding DNA: TGTGCCAGCAGCCAAGCGCCTCCCGGTTTTGAGACCCAGTACTTC.

The chain has TRBV30 and TRBJ1-4, with D maybe TRBD1 (6 bases). CDR1 and CDR2 (germline): GTSNPN, SVGIG (reference sequence). V lost 2 bases and J lost 8, with 15 bases in between. CDR3 size: 14 residues. CDR3 nucleotides: TGTGCCTGGAGTCAGGGACAAGGGATCGAAAAACTGTTTTTT. Its protein is CAWSQGQGIEKLFF. Full variable domain (rest looked up from reference TRBV30 and TRBJ1-4): SQTIHQWPATLVQPVGSPLSLECTVEGTSNPNLYWYRQAAGRGLQLLFYSVGIGQISSEVPQNLSASRPQDRQFILSSKKLLLSDSGFYLCAWSQGQGIEKLFFGSGTQLSVL.

The chain recombines TRBV11-2 with TRBJ2-2, with unresolved D. The CDR3 totals 15 residues. Trimming took off 0 bases at V and 1 base at J, with 6 bases between the two ends. The germline V gene has CDR1 SGHAT and CDR2 FQNNGV. This CDR3 reads CASSLEYLNTGELFF. CDR3 DNA: TGTGCCAGCAGCTTAGAGTATTTGAACACCGGGGAGCTGTTTTTT. Based on the CDR3 plus reference TRBV11-2 and TRBJ2-2, the full variable domain is EAGVAQSPRYKIIEKRQSVAFWCNPISGHATLYWYQQILGQGPKLLIQFQNNGVVDDSQLPKDRFSAERLKGVDSTLKIQPAKLEDSAVYLCASSLEYLNTGELFFGEGSRLTVL.

Judged by abundance, this clone is medium-sized. The V and J genes are TRBV9 and TRBJ1-3; TRBD1 matches 8 bases. This CDR3 region has 14 residues. V shed 4 bases and J 4 bases; nucleotides not matched to a gene: 4. The germline V gene has CDR1 SGDLS and CDR2 YYNGEE. CDR3: CASSPQGGGNTIYF. In DNA, the CDR3 is TGTGCCAGCAGCCCACAGGGGGGAGGAAACACCATATATTTT.

This chain joins TRBV2 and TRBJ2-1; D possibly corresponds to TRBD1 (5 bases). Per germline, CDR1 SNHLY and CDR2 FYNNEI. The ends were cut back, 6 bases at V and 0 bases at J, with 12 bases in the middle. The CDR3 spans 15 residues. The CDR3 region is CASRVDKPSYNEQFF. In DNA form, the CDR3 reads TGTGCCAGCAGGGTGGACAAACCCTCCTACAATGAGCAGTTCTTC.

The rearrangement joins TRBV29-1 to TRBJ2-3; TRBD2 is a possible D gene (5 bases). Trimming removed 3 bases from V and 2 bases from J, with 6 bases in between. CDR3 size: 12 residues. Germline loops: CDR1 SQVTM, CDR2 ANQGSEA. CDR3 bases: TGCAGCGTTGACGGGAACACAGATACGCAGTATTTT. Its protein is CSVDGNTDTQYF.

The chain uses TRBV27 and TRBJ2-7, with TRBD2 identical over 10 bases. The ends lost 6 bases at V and 3 bases at J; junction bases unmatched: 5. Germline-derived CDR1 and CDR2 are MNHEY and SMNVEV (reference sequence). This CDR3 contains 14 residues. CDR3 sequence: CASSFTSGIYEQYF. In DNA, the CDR3 is TGTGCCAGCAGCTTTACTAGCGGGATCTACGAGCAGTACTTC.

V gene TRBV30 combines with J gene TRBJ2-5; 8 bases agree with TRBD2. This CDR3 has 14 residues. J was trimmed by 2 bases and V by 8 bases; bases with no gene match: 10. Looked up from germline, CDR1 is GTSNPN and CDR2 is SVGIG (reference sequence). The CDR3 sequence is CAQSGSRGQETQYF. The CDR3 region has the DNA TGTGCCCAAAGCGGGAGCAGAGGTCAAGAGACCCAGTACTTC. Together with reference TRBV30 and TRBJ2-5, the CDR3 gives the full variable domain: SQTIHQWPATLVQPVGSPLSLECTVEGTSNPNLYWYRQAAGRGLQLLFYSVGIGQISSEVPQNLSASRPQDRQFILSSKKLLLSDSGFYLCAQSGSRGQETQYFGPGTRLLVL.

The chain is built from TRBV4-3 and TRBJ2-2; 14 bases are a match to TRBD2. Germline V lookup: CDR1 LGHNA, CDR2 YSLEER. The trim removed 3 bases at V and 2 bases at J, leaving 5 bases unmatched. This CDR3 spans 18 amino acids. The CDR3 DNA is TGCGCCAGCAGCCATTCCGGACTAGCGGGAGGAAACACCGGGGAGCTGTTTTTT. The encoded protein is CASSHSGLAGGNTGELFF.

J is TRBJ2-7 and V is TRBV30; D perhaps matches TRBD2 (6 bases). The CDR3 covers 13 residues. Trimming pared 2 bases from V and 7 bases from J, leaving 15 bases between. Looked up from germline, CDR1 is GTSNPN and CDR2 is SVGIG (reference sequence). CDR3 sequence: CAWSLGLVEEQYF. DNA of the CDR3: TGTGCCTGGAGTCTGGGACTGGTGGAGGAGCAGTACTTC.